These 30 T cell receptor beta chains were all obtained from the same sample, sequenced in a study of blood T cell repertoires in COVID-19. Generated by immunoSEQ multiplex PCR, the TCRdb table keeps only in-frame clones and is missing some. The sample records just over 200,000 clones, around 86% being singletons. Sequenced: peripheral blood. These receptors originate from a man older than 75 with acute or convalescent COVID-19.

The chain couples TRBV27 to TRBJ2-5, with 14 bases matching TRBD2. Unmatched junction bases numbered 12, after V lost 5 bases and J lost 1 base. Germline lookup yields CDR1 MNHEY and CDR2 SMNVEV (reference sequence). The length of the CDR3 is 19 residues. CDR3 residues: CASSRSGTSGSSSQETQYF. For the CDR3, the DNA is TGTGCCAGCAGTCGCTCCGGGACTAGCGGGAGTTCCAGCCAAGAGACCCAGTACTTC.

The chain uses TRBV19 and TRBJ2-3; TRBD2 agrees at 12 bases. The germline gives CDR1 LNHDA, CDR2 SQIVND (reference sequence). With 5 bases clipped from V and 4 bases from J, the junction kept 10 bases outside the gene matches. The CDR3 contains 17 residues. The CDR3 region is CASSPPPTSGRSDTQYF. The CDR3 nucleotides are TGTGCCAGTAGTCCCCCCCCAACTAGCGGGAGGTCAGATACGCAGTATTTT.

The DNA of the CDR3 is TGTGCCAGCAGCCGGACAGGGCTTGAGTCCGGAAACACCATATATTTT. It yields the protein CASSRTGLESGNTIYF. The J gene is TRBJ1-3, the V gene TRBV7-8, with 8 bases lining up with TRBD1. The CDR3 is 16 residues long. Per germline, CDR1 SGHVS and CDR2 FQNEAQ. V lost 5 bases and J lost 4; bases outside the gene matches: 10.

The rearrangement joins TRBV6-6 to TRBJ2-7; D is possibly TRBD1 (6 bases). The V end lost 2 bases, the J end lost 6 bases, and 11 bases lay between the germline ends. The CDR3 spans 13 residues. Looked up from germline, CDR1 is MNHNY and CDR2 is SVGAGI (reference sequence). CDR3 bases: TGTGCCAGCAGTTACCAGGGGCTCGCCGAGCAGTACTTC. This translates into CASSYQGLAEQYF.

Only a few counts were recorded for this clone. The CDR3 here is CASSPGTLFFEQYV. In DNA form, the CDR3 reads TGTGCCAGCTCACCTGGGACACTCTTTTTCGAGCAGTACGTC. This chain uses TRBV18 with TRBJ2-7; D possibly corresponds to TRBD1 (6 bases). The CDR3 loop spans 14 amino acids. Germline CDR1 KGHSH, CDR2 LQKENI. V dropped 3 bases and J dropped 6 bases, with 15 bases sitting between them.

The chain recombines TRBV7-2 with TRBJ1-2; D unresolved. Germline V CDR1 and CDR2: SGHTA, FQGNSA. The CDR3 extends over 16 amino acids. Trimming took off 1 base at V and 1 base at J, with 13 bases between the two ends. CDR3 DNA sequence: TGTGCCAGCAGCTTAGAGTCAGGACTTATTAACTATGGCTACACCTTC. It translates to CASSLESGLINYGYTF.

There are many counts of this clone. This chain connects TRBV28 to TRBJ2-3, with D perhaps matching TRBD2 (5 bases). Trimming pared 8 bases from V and 0 bases from J, leaving 6 bases between. The CDR3 consists of 12 residues. CDR1 MDHEN and CDR2 SYDVKM come from the germline V gene. CDR3 nucleotides: TGTGCCAGCGGCGGGAGCACAGATACGCAGTATTTT. This gives the protein CASGGSTDTQYF.

This clone was picked up a small number of times. The chain has TRBV27 and TRBJ2-3; possibly TRBD2 for D (5 bases). This CDR3 has 16 amino acids. Germline assignment: CDR1 MNHEY and CDR2 SMNVEV (reference sequence). Trimming left V 7 bases short and J 3 bases short, with 20 bases between. The CDR3 bases are TGTGCCAGCACCTCACGAGCGGCCCTAGGGACAGATACGCAGTATTTT. Protein product: CASTSRAALGTDTQYF.

This chain connects TRBV5-1 to TRBJ2-7, with TRBD1 identical over 9 bases. CDR1 and CDR2 from the germline V gene are SGHRS and YFSETQ. This CDR3 has 16 residues. J was trimmed by 3 bases and V by 4 bases; bases with no gene match: 11. This chain's CDR3 is CASSPQTTGGSYEQYF. In DNA, the CDR3 is TGCGCCAGCAGCCCCCAGACGACAGGGGGAAGCTACGAGCAGTACTTC. The whole variable domain, filled in from reference TRBV5-1 and TRBJ2-7, reads KAGVTQTPRYLIKTRGQQVTLSCSPISGHRSVSWYQQTPGQGLQFLFEYFSETQRNKGNFPGRFSGRQFSNSRSEMNVSTLELGDSALYLCASSPQTTGGSYEQYFGPGTRLTVT.

With respect to this clone: A junction boundary mismatches the germline segment, possibly from a read error. The rearrangement joins TRBV7-2 to TRBJ2-5, with D possibly being TRBD2 (6 bases). The length of the CDR3 is 15 residues. Germline CDR1 reads SGHTA; CDR2 reads FQGNSA. CDR3 sequence (DNA): TGTGCCAGCAGCCTAGCCGGGAGTATCGCAGAGACCCAGTACTTC. It codes for CASSLAGSIAETQYF.

The J gene is TRBJ1-2, the V gene TRBV5-6, with TRBD1 identical over 8 bases. This CDR3 comprises 16 residues. Germline V gene sequence: CDR1 SGHDT, CDR2 YYEEEE. V shed 1 base, J shed 4 bases, and the junction held 9 bases outside the gene matches. The CDR3 spells CASSLPGQENIYGYTF. The CDR3 region has the DNA TGTGCCAGCAGCTTGCCGGGACAGGAGAACATCTATGGCTACACCTTC.

In this sample, this clone turned up a few times. V usage is TRBV7-3 and J usage is TRBJ1-5; D is unresolved. Germline V CDR1 and CDR2: SGHTA, FQGTGA. V was pared by 5 bases and J by 6 bases, with 11 bases between. The CDR3 has 13 residues. CDR3 sequence (DNA): TGTGCCAGCAGCAGCAATTCCGGTCAGCCCCAGCATTTT. Translation: CASSSNSGQPQHF.

This clone has just one count. This chain links TRBV13 with TRBJ2-2, with TRBD1 as a possible D gene (6 bases). Germline V gives CDR1 PRHDT, CDR2 FYEKMQ (reference sequence). The CDR3 contains 17 residues. V was shortened by 2 bases and J by 6 bases, with 19 bases between the two germline ends. CDR3 residues: CASSLSGEKFVPGELFF. The CDR3 DNA follows: TGTGCCAGCAGCTTATCAGGGGAAAAATTCGTCCCCGGGGAGCTGTTTTTT.

The CDR3 region is CASSLISVISTQYF. CDR3 bases: TGTGCCAGCAGCTTAATTAGCGTTATTTCTACGCAGTATTTT. The chain employs TRBV7-2 and TRBJ2-3; D is possibly TRBD2 (5 bases). V lost 2 bases and J lost 8, with 14 bases in between. The V gene's germline CDR1 is SGHTA and CDR2 FQGNSA. The CDR3 contains 14 residues.

The chain links TRBV6-6 to TRBJ1-5, with TRBD1 as a possible D gene (5 bases). CDR1 and CDR2 (germline): MNHNY, SVGAGI (reference sequence). The CDR3 sequence is 16 residues long. Trimming shortened V by 2 bases and J by 3 bases, and 14 bases separated the two germline ends. The CDR3 DNA follows: TGTGCCAGCAGTTACAGGGCCCGGGGACTCAATCAGCCCCAGCATTTT. This encodes CASSYRARGLNQPQHF.

The J gene is TRBJ2-2, the V gene TRBV11-2, with D possibly being TRBD1 (6 bases). The CDR3 is 15 residues long. In germline, CDR1 is SGHAT, CDR2 FQNNGV. V shed 1 base and J shed 4 bases, with 10 bases lying between them. The CDR3 reads CASSLGSGVTGELFF. The CDR3 DNA is TGTGCCAGCAGCTTAGGTTCAGGGGTCACCGGGGAGCTGTTTTTT. Supplemented by reference TRBV11-2 and TRBJ2-2, the full variable domain reads EAGVAQSPRYKIIEKRQSVAFWCNPISGHATLYWYQQILGQGPKLLIQFQNNGVVDDSQLPKDRFSAERLKGVDSTLKIQPAKLEDSAVYLCASSLGSGVTGELFFGEGSRLTVL.

This rearrangement joins TRBV4-2 to TRBJ2-3; 9 nucleotides match TRBD1. V lost 0 bases to trimming and J lost 0 bases; unmatched junction nucleotides: 7. This CDR3 has 18 residues. The germline V gene has CDR1 LGHNA and CDR2 YNFKEQ. In DNA, the CDR3 is TGTGCCAGCAGCCAAGAGGGGACAGGGATACCTAGCACAGATACGCAGTATTTT. It encodes CASSQEGTGIPSTDTQYF.

The chain recombines TRBV30 with TRBJ2-2; 12 nucleotides align to TRBD1. Trimming removed 5 bases from V and 8 bases from J; junction bases left unmatched: 6. Germline CDR1 reads GTSNPN; CDR2 reads SVGIG (reference sequence). CDR3 size: 14 residues. The chain's CDR3 is CAWGTGGAMGELFF. The CDR3 DNA reads TGTGCCTGGGGGACAGGGGGCGCGATGGGGGAGCTGTTTTTT.

This CDR3 is CASREGGTEAFF. The CDR3 coding sequence is TGTGCCAGTAGAGAAGGGGGCACTGAAGCTTTCTTT. This chain links TRBV19 with TRBJ1-1; D may be TRBD1 (6 bases). The CDR3 covers 12 residues. The germline CDR1 and CDR2 sequences are LNHDA and SQIVND (reference sequence). V was clipped by 6 bases and J by 4 bases, with 9 bases between them.

J is TRBJ1-4 and V is TRBV6-6; a possible D gene is TRBD1 (5 bases). CDR1 and CDR2 from the germline V gene are MNHNY and SVGAGI (reference sequence). This CDR3 region has 14 residues. V lost 11 bases, J lost 0 bases, and 13 bases lay in between. The CDR3 sequence is CAGGDSPTNEKLFF. The DNA for the CDR3 is TGTGCCGGGGGGGACTCTCCAACTAATGAAAAACTGTTTTTT.

V usage is TRBV11-1 and J usage is TRBJ2-3, with 12 bases matching TRBD2. Germline V gene lookup returns CDR1 SGHAT and CDR2 FQDESV (reference sequence). The CDR3 consists of 15 residues. J was trimmed by 5 bases and V by 5 bases; bases with no gene match: 5. The CDR3: CASSSGTSGQDTQYF. In DNA form, the CDR3 reads TGTGCCAGCAGCAGCGGGACTAGCGGGCAAGATACGCAGTATTTT.

The genes are TRBV6-1 and TRBJ2-2, with a tentative D call TRBD1 (6 bases). This CDR3 region has 13 residues. The germline gives CDR1 MNHNS, CDR2 SASEGT. Trimming removed 3 bases at V and 6 bases at J, with 8 bases between. The CDR3: CASSDRGPGELFF. The CDR3 nucleotides read TGTGCCAGCAGTGACAGGGGACCCGGGGAGCTGTTTTTT.

V and J are TRBV11-3 and TRBJ2-5, with TRBD2 matching 12 bases. After removal of 1 base from V and 3 bases from J, the junction contained 0 bases not matched to a gene. CDR1 SGHNT and CDR2 YENEEA come from the germline V gene. This CDR3 comprises 15 residues. This CDR3 reads CASSLGTSGKETQYF. The CDR3 DNA sequence: TGTGCCAGCAGCTTAGGGACTAGCGGGAAAGAGACCCAGTACTTC.

As to this clone: The sample contains more than one DNA sequence encoding this CDR3. The chain is built from TRBV28 and TRBJ1-5; 8 positions agree with TRBD1. This CDR3 has 12 amino acids. J gave up 7 bases and V 9 bases, and 5 bases lay outside the gene matches. CDR1 MDHEN and CDR2 SYDVKM come from the germline V gene. This CDR3 reads CARGQGGQPQHF. The CDR3 bases are TGTGCCAGAGGACAGGGCGGACAGCCCCAGCATTTT.

This clone was counted a single time. This chain connects TRBV6-1 to TRBJ1-4; unclear D gene. The CDR3 contains 16 residues. Trimming pared 0 bases from V and 5 bases from J, leaving 13 bases between. Germline CDR1 and CDR2: MNHNS and SASEGT. The CDR3 spells CASSEARGGVNEKLFF. DNA of the CDR3: TGTGCCAGCAGTGAAGCGCGGGGAGGTGTAAATGAAAAACTGTTTTTT.

The chain employs TRBV6-1 and TRBJ2-2, with a weak D call TRBD1 (5 bases). V lost 6 bases and J 6 bases, leaving 8 bases between the germline ends. The CDR3 sequence is 12 residues long. The germline V gene has CDR1 MNHNS and CDR2 SASEGT. The CDR3 DNA reads TGTGCCAGCAGACAGACAGCCGGGGAGCTGTTTTTT. This sequence encodes CASRQTAGELFF.

The chain recombines TRBV24-1 with TRBJ2-1; 8 positions match TRBD2. Germline CDR1 and CDR2: KGHDR and SFDVKD. The CDR3 runs to 15 residues. The J segment lost 4 bases and the V segment lost 3 bases, leaving 4 bases of the junction unmatched. The CDR3, as DNA: TGTGCCACCAGTGATCCCCGGGGGGGATACAATGAGCAGTTCTTC. Translated: CATSDPRGGYNEQFF.

The CDR3 DNA is TGTGCCAGCAGTGAATTAGGGGGCATGGCTGAAGCTTTCTTT. Protein sequence: CASSELGGMAEAFF. The rearrangement joins TRBV25-1 to TRBJ1-1, with 7 bases lining up with TRBD1. Looked up from germline, CDR1 is MGHDK and CDR2 is SYGVNS. The CDR3 totals 14 residues. The junction had 5 bases not matched to a gene; V was cut back by 1 base and J by 6 bases.

The V gene is TRBV5-1, the J gene TRBJ2-7; possibly TRBD2 for D (10 bases). In germline, CDR1 is SGHRS, CDR2 YFSETQ. Trimming took 0 bases from V and 4 from J, leaving 38 bases between them. The CDR3 has 23 residues. The CDR3 reads CASSLAQGTGYGGGTSAFYEQYF. CDR3 coding DNA: TGCGCCAGCAGCTTGGCCCAAGGGACAGGGTACGGAGGCGGGACTAGCGCCTTTTACGAGCAGTACTTC.

This sequence joins TRBV5-1 and TRBJ2-1; perhaps TRBD2 as D (6 bases). The CDR3 is 18 amino acids. Trimming stripped 4 bases from V and 7 bases from J, with 27 bases between. CDR1 and CDR2 (germline): SGHRS, YFSETQ. CDR3 DNA: TGCGCCAGCAGCCGCCCCCGGGACGGGAGCCTAAGAAGTAATGAGCAGTTCTTC. It specifies CASSRPRDGSLRSNEQFF.